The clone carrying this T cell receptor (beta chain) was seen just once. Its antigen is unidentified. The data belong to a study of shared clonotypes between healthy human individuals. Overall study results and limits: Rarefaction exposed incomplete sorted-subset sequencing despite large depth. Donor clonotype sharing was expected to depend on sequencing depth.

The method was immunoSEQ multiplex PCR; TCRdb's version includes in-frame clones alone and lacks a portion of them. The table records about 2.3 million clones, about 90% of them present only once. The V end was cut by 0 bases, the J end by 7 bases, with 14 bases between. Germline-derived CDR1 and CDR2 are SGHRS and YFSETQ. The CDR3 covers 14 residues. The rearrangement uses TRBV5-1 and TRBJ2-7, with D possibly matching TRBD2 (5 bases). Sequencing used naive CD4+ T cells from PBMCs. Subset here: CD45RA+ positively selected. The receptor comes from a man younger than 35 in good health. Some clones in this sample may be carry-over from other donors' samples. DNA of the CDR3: TGCGCCAGCAGCTTGGGAGCACCTCCGGGGGAGCAGTACTTC. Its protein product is CASSLGAPPGEQYF.